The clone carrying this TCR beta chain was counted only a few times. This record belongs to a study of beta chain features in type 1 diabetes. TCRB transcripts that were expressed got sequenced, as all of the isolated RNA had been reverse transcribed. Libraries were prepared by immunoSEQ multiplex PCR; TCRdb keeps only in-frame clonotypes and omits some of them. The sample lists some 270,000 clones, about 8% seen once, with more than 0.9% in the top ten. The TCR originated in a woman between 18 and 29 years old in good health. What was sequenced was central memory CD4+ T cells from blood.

The CDR3 region is CASAPSVDTQYF. The CDR3 DNA sequence: TGTGCTAGTGCTCCGTCGGTAGATACGCAGTATTTT. The V and J genes are TRBV12-5 and TRBJ2-3; D is unresolved. Germline CDR1 reads LGHNT; CDR2 reads FRNRAP. The CDR3 length is 12 residues. V lost 7 bases and J 5 bases, leaving 10 bases between the germline ends.